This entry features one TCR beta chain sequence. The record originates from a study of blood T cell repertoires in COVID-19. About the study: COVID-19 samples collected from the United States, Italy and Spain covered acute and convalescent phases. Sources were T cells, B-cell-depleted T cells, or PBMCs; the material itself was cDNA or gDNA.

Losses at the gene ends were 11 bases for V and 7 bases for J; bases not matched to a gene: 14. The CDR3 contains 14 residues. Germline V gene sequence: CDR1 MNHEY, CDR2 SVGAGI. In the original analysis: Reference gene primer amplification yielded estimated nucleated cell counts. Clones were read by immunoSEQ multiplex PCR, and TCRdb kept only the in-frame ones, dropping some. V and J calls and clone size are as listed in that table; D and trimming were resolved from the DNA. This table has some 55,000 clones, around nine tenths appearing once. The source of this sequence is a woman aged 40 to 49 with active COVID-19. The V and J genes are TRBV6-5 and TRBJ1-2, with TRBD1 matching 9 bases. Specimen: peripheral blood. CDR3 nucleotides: TGTGCCGCGTACCGGGACAGGGAAACTAGTGGCTACACCTTC. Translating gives CAAYRDRETSGYTF.